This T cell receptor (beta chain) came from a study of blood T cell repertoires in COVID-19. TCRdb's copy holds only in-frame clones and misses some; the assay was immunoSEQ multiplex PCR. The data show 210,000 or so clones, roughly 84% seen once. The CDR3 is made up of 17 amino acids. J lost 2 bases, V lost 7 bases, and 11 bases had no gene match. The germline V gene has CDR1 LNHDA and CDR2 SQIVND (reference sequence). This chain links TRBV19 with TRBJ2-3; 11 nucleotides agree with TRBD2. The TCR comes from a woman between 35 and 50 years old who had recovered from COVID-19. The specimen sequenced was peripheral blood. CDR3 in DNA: TGTGCCAGTACCCCCACTATAGCGGGAGGGCCCACAGATACGCAGTATTTT. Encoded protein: CASTPTIAGGPTDTQYF.